Listed below are T cell receptor beta chains from one sample, sequenced in a study of T cell responses to AZD1222 COVID-19 vaccine. Assay used: immunoSEQ multiplex PCR; TCRdb lists only in-frame clones, some missing. The data contain 90,000 to 120,000 clones, 70% to 90% of them seen just once; the ten biggest clones take up approximately 4.8%. The sample was peripheral blood, taken 28 days after the second AZD1222 dose. The receptors were sampled from an adult who received the AZD1222 COVID-19 vaccine. Each CDR3 is given with its conserved first and last residue. The D gene is left open where the match is weak. Clone size is stated in some rows and not others, as once, few, many or a class when expanded.

clone_size: -; v_call: TRBV6-2/TRBV6-3; j_call: TRBJ1-2; d_call: -; cdr3_nt: TGTGCCAGCAGTTACCTCGACAGGACTTTCTATGGCTACACCTTC; cdr3_aa: CASSYLDRTFYGYTF
clone_size: -; v_call: TRBV7-8; j_call: TRBJ2-3; d_call: TRBD2; cdr3_nt: TGTGCCAGCAGCTTAGGACGGGGGGGCGCAGATACGCAGTATTTT; cdr3_aa: CASSLGRGGADTQYF
clone_size: -; v_call: TRBV7-2; j_call: TRBJ1-5; d_call: -; cdr3_nt: TGTGCCAGCAGCTTTCCGGGCAATCAGCCCCAGCATTTT; cdr3_aa: CASSFPGNQPQHF
clone_size: -; v_call: TRBV27; j_call: TRBJ1-2; d_call: -; cdr3_nt: TGTGCCAGCACTAACTCCCCGGGTGACTATGGCTACACCTTC; cdr3_aa: CASTNSPGDYGYTF
clone_size: once; v_call: TRBV19; j_call: TRBJ2-7; d_call: -; cdr3_nt: TGTGCCAGTAGCAGGGGAGATAAGTCCTACGAGCAGTACTTC; cdr3_aa: CASSRGDKSYEQYF
clone_size: once; v_call: TRBV28; j_call: TRBJ1-2; d_call: -; cdr3_nt: TGTGCCAGCAGTTTATCCTCTAACCAGGGTATATCGGTTGGGCTCTATGGCTACACCTTC; cdr3_aa: CASSLSSNQGISVGLYGYTF
clone_size: -; v_call: TRBV7-9; j_call: TRBJ2-5; d_call: -; cdr3_nt: TGTGCCAGCAGCCCCGTGGGGGAAGAGACCCAGTACTTC; cdr3_aa: CASSPVGEETQYF
clone_size: -; v_call: TRBV12-3/TRBV12-4; j_call: TRBJ1-3; d_call: -; cdr3_nt: TGTGCCAGCAGTTTAAGGGGAAACACCATATATTTT; cdr3_aa: CASSLRGNTIYF
clone_size: -; v_call: TRBV6-6; j_call: TRBJ2-3; d_call: TRBD1; cdr3_nt: TGTGCCAGCAGTAGCGGACAGGGGAACACAGATACGCAGTATTTT; cdr3_aa: CASSSGQGNTDTQYF
clone_size: -; v_call: TRBV3-1/TRBV3-2; j_call: TRBJ1-2; d_call: -; cdr3_nt: TGTGCCAGCAGCCTCCGTGGTGGCTACACCTTC; cdr3_aa: CASSLRGGYTF
clone_size: -; v_call: TRBV18; j_call: TRBJ2-1; d_call: -; cdr3_nt: TGTGCCAGCTCACCCCAGGGGGGCGAGCAGTTCTTC; cdr3_aa: CASSPQGGEQFF
clone_size: -; v_call: TRBV28; j_call: TRBJ1-6; d_call: -; cdr3_nt: TGTGCCAGCAGACCCGGTGGGGGGCCGAATTCACCCCTCCACTTT; cdr3_aa: CASRPGGGPNSPLHF
clone_size: -; v_call: TRBV21-1; j_call: TRBJ2-6; d_call: -; cdr3_nt: TGTGCCAGCAGCAAAGGGAAGAAGGGGGGCACTGGGGCCAACGTCCTGACTTTC; cdr3_aa: CASSKGKKGGTGANVLTF
clone_size: -; v_call: TRBV4-1; j_call: TRBJ2-2; d_call: TRBD1; cdr3_nt: TGCGCCAGCAGCCAACGGGGACAGGGGGCTATCGGGGAGCTGTTTTTT; cdr3_aa: CASSQRGQGAIGELFF
clone_size: -; v_call: TRBV7-2; j_call: TRBJ2-3; d_call: TRBD1; cdr3_nt: TGTGCCTCCAGGGGGTGGAAGTCTAGCACAGATACGCAGTATTTT; cdr3_aa: CASRGWKSSTDTQYF
clone_size: -; v_call: TRBV27; j_call: TRBJ2-1; d_call: TRBD1; cdr3_nt: TGTGCCAGCAGGAAGTGGGACAGCTACAATGAGCAGTTCTTC; cdr3_aa: CASRKWDSYNEQFF
clone_size: -; v_call: TRBV9; j_call: TRBJ1-6; d_call: -; cdr3_nt: TGTGCCAGCAGCGTAGCTTTGGCAGATAATTCACCCCTCCACTTT; cdr3_aa: CASSVALADNSPLHF
clone_size: few; v_call: TRBV3-1/TRBV3-2; j_call: TRBJ2-7; d_call: TRBD2; cdr3_nt: TGTGCCAGCAGCAAGTCCCTAACCCTCCTAGCGGGGGTAGGGAGTGAGCAGTACTTC; cdr3_aa: CASSKSLTLLAGVGSEQYF
clone_size: -; v_call: TRBV7-2; j_call: TRBJ2-7; d_call: -; cdr3_nt: TGTGCCAGCAGCTTAGCCCCCGTAACCTCATCCAGCTCCTACGAGCAGTACTTC; cdr3_aa: CASSLAPVTSSSSYEQYF
clone_size: few; v_call: TRBV5-6; j_call: TRBJ1-5; d_call: -; cdr3_nt: TGTGCCAGCAGCTTCCGAAGGGCTGGCAATCAGCCCCAGCATTTT; cdr3_aa: CASSFRRAGNQPQHF
clone_size: -; v_call: TRBV6-5; j_call: TRBJ2-3; d_call: -; cdr3_nt: TGTGCATCGTGGGGGTTGGGGGGGCGCACAGATACGCAGTATTTT; cdr3_aa: CASWGLGGRTDTQYF